The clone carrying this T cell receptor (beta chain) was recorded only once. The PBMCs were taken from approximately 9 ml of fresh peripheral blood. This sample is drawn from a study of T cells in Graves' hyperthyroidism and ophthalmopathy. The ends were cut back, 0 bases at V and 7 bases at J, with 10 bases in the middle. From germline, CDR1 is SGHAT and CDR2 FQNNGV. The CDR3 runs 13 residues. RNA transcripts served as the template for amplifying TCR beta CDR3 regions. HTBI primers were used for first-round RT-PCR of the TCR CDR3. From the multiplex PCR reads, TCRdb called clonotypes with MiXCR, one entry per CDR3 protein. There are under 250,000 distinct CDR3 sequences in the sample; approximately 17% occur only once, and approximately 50% lies in the top ten.

V is TRBV11-2 and J is TRBJ2-7, with D possibly matching TRBD1 (5 bases). The receptor was derived from a man aged 45-65 years with Graves' hyperthyroidism. Sequenced sample: blood. The CDR3 bases are TGTGCCAGCAGCTTAGAGACAGCTGGGGAGCAGTACTTC. Protein: CASSLETAGEQYF.